This TCR beta chain comes out of a study of cytomegalovirus exposure and HLA in healthy donors. PCR amplification relied on 60 Vbeta primers (plus 13 Jbeta primers). Here immunoSEQ multiplex PCR was the method, and the copy in TCRdb shows in-frame clones only, minus some. The data show roughly 110,000 clones, 82% seen once. The table lists this clone with a count of one. Per the germline V gene, CDR1 is ENHRY and CDR2 is SYGVKD. The ends lost 6 bases at V and 2 bases at J; junction bases unmatched: 5. This CDR3 has 14 amino acids. The sample taken for sequencing was PBMCs. This chain connects TRBV10-3 to TRBJ2-7; TRBD2 matches at 9 bases. This receptor was identified in a man under 40 in good health and CMV-seropositive. The CDR3 DNA reads as TGTGCCATCAGGGGCGGGGGGGAACCCTACGAGCAGTACTTC. This sequence encodes CAIRGGGEPYEQYF.